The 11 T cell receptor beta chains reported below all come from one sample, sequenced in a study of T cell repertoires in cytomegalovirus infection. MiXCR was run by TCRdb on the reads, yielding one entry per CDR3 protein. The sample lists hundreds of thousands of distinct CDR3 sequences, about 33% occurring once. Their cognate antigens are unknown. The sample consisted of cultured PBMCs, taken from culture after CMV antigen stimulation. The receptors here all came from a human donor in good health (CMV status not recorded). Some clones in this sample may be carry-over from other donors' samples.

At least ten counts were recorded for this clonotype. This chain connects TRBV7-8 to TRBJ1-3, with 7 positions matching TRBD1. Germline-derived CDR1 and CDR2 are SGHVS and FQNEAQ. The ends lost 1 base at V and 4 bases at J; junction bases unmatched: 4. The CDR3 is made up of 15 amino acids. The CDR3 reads CASSLETGYGNTIYF. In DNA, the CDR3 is TGTGCCAGCAGCTTAGAGACAGGGTACGGAAACACCATATATTTT.

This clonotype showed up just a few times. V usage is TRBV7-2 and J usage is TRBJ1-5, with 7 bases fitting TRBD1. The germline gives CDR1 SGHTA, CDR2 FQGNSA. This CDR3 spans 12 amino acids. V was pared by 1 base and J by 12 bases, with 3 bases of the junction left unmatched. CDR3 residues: CASSLVGDSQHF. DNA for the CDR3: TGTGCCAGCAGCTTAGTTGGGGACAGCCAGCATTTT.

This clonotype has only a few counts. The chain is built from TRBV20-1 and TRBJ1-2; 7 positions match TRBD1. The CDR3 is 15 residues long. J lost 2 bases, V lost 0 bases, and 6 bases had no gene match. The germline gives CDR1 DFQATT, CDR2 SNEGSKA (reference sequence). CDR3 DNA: TGCAGTGCTAGAGATCCCAGGACAGGAAACTATGGCTACACCTTC. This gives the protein CSARDPRTGNYGYTF.

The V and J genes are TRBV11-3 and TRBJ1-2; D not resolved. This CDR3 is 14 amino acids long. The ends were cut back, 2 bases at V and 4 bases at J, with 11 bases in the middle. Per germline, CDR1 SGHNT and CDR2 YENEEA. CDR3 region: CASSLHQETYGYTF. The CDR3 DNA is TGTGCCAGCAGCTTACATCAGGAGACCTATGGCTACACCTTC.

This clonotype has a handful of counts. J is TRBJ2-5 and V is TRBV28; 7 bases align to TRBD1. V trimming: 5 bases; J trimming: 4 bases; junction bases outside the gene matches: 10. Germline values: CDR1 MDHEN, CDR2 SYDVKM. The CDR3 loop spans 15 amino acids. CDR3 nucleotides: TGTGCCAGCAGTCCTTTGATAGGGGGCAGAGAGACCCAGTACTTC. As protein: CASSPLIGGRETQYF.

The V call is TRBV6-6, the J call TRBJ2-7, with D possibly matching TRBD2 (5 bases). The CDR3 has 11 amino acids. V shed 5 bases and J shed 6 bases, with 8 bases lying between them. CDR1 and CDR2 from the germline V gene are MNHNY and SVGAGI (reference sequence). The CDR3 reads CASSTSAEQYF. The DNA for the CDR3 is TGTGCCAGCAGTACTAGTGCCGAGCAGTACTTC.

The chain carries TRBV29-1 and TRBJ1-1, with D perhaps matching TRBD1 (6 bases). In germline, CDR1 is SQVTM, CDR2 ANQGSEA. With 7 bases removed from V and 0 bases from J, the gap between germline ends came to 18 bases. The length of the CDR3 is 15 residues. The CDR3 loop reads CSAMGAGPLNTEAFF. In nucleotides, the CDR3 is TGCAGCGCAATGGGGGCAGGACCCTTGAACACTGAAGCTTTCTTT.

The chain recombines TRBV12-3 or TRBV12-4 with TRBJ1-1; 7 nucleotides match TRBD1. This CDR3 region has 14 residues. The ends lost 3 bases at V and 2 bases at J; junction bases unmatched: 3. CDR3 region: CASSLGTDNTEAFF. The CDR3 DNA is TGTGCCAGCAGTTTGGGGACAGATAACACTGAAGCTTTCTTT.

As DNA, the CDR3 is TGCAGTGCCCGGACAGGGGGCGCTTCCCTCCACTTT. Protein sequence: CSARTGGASLHF. The V and J genes are TRBV20-1 and TRBJ1-6, with 11 bases lining up with TRBD1. CDR3 length: 12 residues. J gave up 14 bases and V 6 bases, and 6 bases lay outside the gene matches. The V gene's germline CDR1 is DFQATT and CDR2 SNEGSKA (reference sequence).

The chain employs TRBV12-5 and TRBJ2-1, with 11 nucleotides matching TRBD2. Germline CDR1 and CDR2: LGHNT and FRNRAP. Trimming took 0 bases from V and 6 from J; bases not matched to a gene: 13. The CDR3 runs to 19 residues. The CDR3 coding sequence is TGTGCTAGTGGTTTGGTGTTAGCGGGAGGGGGCTACCGGGGCAATGAGCAGTTCTTC. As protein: CASGLVLAGGGYRGNEQFF.

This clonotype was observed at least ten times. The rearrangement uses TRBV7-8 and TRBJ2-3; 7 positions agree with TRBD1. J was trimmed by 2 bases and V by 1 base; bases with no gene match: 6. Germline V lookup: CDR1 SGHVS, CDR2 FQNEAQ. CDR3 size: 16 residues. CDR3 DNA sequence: TGTGCCAGCAGCTTAGGTGGGACAGCTCCCACAGATACGCAGTATTTT. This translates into CASSLGGTAPTDTQYF.